This T cell receptor beta chain was identified during a study of memory CD4+ T cells and cytomegalovirus serostatus. Study-level findings and limits: The CMV-associated TCR signature appears largely within the CD4+ memory repertoire. Each of approximately 73 CMV-associated TCRbeta sequences occurred in one to five individuals. CMV serostatus prediction reached median AUC roughly 0.95, or 0.91 with US-trained model.

The sort gate was single viable CD3+CD4+CD8-CD45RO+ cells for memory CD4+ T cells. Clones were sequenced by immunoSEQ multiplex PCR, and TCRdb holds only the in-frame ones, with some missing. Of about 42,000 clones listed, 60% to 85% were seen once; the top ten hold less than 0.6%. Remarks on this clone: Its antigen is unidentified.

Sequenced: memory CD4+ T cells from blood. The sequence was obtained from an adult in good health and CMV-seronegative.

In nucleotides, the CDR3 is TGTGCCAGCAGGGCAGGGCCCACTGAAGCTTTCTTT. It encodes CASRAGPTEAFF. The rearrangement links TRBV2 to TRBJ1-1; tentative D call: TRBD1 (5 bases). Germline V gene lookup returns CDR1 SNHLY and CDR2 FYNNEI. This CDR3 contains 12 residues. V was trimmed by 6 bases and J by 4 bases, leaving 9 bases between them.